Following are 4 T cell receptor beta chains from one sample sequenced in a study of shared clonotypes between healthy human individuals. The repertoire was sequenced with immunoSEQ multiplex PCR; TCRdb's copy has only in-frame clones and lacks some. The repertoire holds 2,500,000 or so clones, with around 92% as singletons. Sequencing input: naive CD4+ T cells from PBMCs. Subset given: CD45RA+ positively selected. Receptor source: a man in his late teens or twenties in good health. Some clones in this sample may be carry-over from other donors' samples.

The V and J genes are TRBV5-4 and TRBJ2-7, with TRBD1 matching 10 bases. Germline V gives CDR1 SGHNT, CDR2 YYREEE (reference sequence). This CDR3 has 15 amino acids. The junction had 8 bases not matched to a gene; V was cut back by 2 bases and J by 6 bases. The CDR3 DNA follows: TGTGCCAGCAGCTTAGGCGGGACAGGGGTAGGCGAGCAGTACTTC. Translation gives CASSLGGTGVGEQYF.

This clone appeared a single time. V and J are TRBV30 and TRBJ1-5; D is uncertain. The V gene's germline CDR1 is GTSNPN and CDR2 SVGIG (reference sequence). With 0 bases removed from V and 4 bases from J, the gap between germline ends came to 22 bases. This CDR3 region has 18 residues. This CDR3 is CAWSVGGRALRGNQPQHF. The DNA for the CDR3 is TGTGCCTGGAGTGTAGGAGGTCGGGCCCTGAGAGGGAATCAGCCCCAGCATTTT.

V usage is TRBV30 and J usage is TRBJ2-1; 12 bases align to TRBD2. Germline CDR1 GTSNPN, CDR2 SVGIG (reference sequence). V dropped 2 bases and J dropped 0; count of bases not matched to a gene: 11. CDR3 length: 19 residues. The CDR3, as DNA: TGTGCCTGGAGTAGGCTAAGGACTAGCGGGGTTAGCTCCTACAATGAGCAGTTCTTC. It translates to CAWSRLRTSGVSSYNEQFF.

This clone came up once. The sample contains more than one DNA sequence encoding this CDR3. The chain is built from TRBV6-5 and TRBJ2-7; D unresolved. Trimming pared 4 bases from V and 4 bases from J, leaving 5 bases between. Germline-derived CDR1 and CDR2 are MNHEY and SVGAGI. The CDR3 loop spans 11 amino acids. The CDR3 bases are TGTGCCAGCAGTTCACAATACGAGCAGTACTTC. This gives the protein CASSSQYEQYF.